Presented here are 11 T cell receptor beta chains from one specimen sequenced in a study of T cells in Graves' hyperthyroidism and ophthalmopathy. TCR beta CDR3 regions were amplified from RNA. TCR CDR3 regions were first amplified by RT-PCR with HTBI primers. In TCRdb, the multiplex PCR reads were re-called with MiXCR into one record per CDR3 protein. Of about 840,000 distinct CDR3 sequences detected, 38% appear once; the ten largest clones hold approximately 10%. Material for sequencing was blood. All receptors derive from a man between 18 and 29 years old with Graves' hyperthyroidism.

This clonotype was seen ten or more times. The gene calls are TRBV7-6 and TRBJ1-6; D unclear. The V end was cut by 5 bases, the J end by 9 bases, with 14 bases between. This CDR3 region has 14 residues. Germline assignment: CDR1 SGHVS and CDR2 FNYEAQ. The CDR3 sequence is CASSTQVGGSPLHF. In DNA form, the CDR3 reads TGTGCCAGCAGCACGCAAGTTGGTGGTTCACCCCTCCACTTT.

The chain links TRBV5-4 to TRBJ2-5; D perhaps matches TRBD2 (5 bases). V was clipped by 7 bases and J by 0 bases, with 13 bases between them. Germline CDR1 and CDR2: SGHNT and YYREEE (reference sequence). The CDR3 loop spans 14 amino acids. In DNA form, the CDR3 reads TGTGCCAGCCACGAGGGCCCGTACCAAGAGACCCAGTACTTC. Translating gives CASHEGPYQETQYF.

This clonotype was detected a few times. The rearrangement links TRBV29-1 to TRBJ2-7, with D possibly being TRBD2 (6 bases). The germline V gene encodes CDR1 SQVTM and CDR2 ANQGSEA. Trimming took 7 bases from V and 4 from J, leaving 17 bases between them. The CDR3 runs 13 residues. The CDR3 here is CSARGIPLYEQYF. The DNA for the CDR3 is TGCAGCGCCCGCGGGATCCCCCTGTACGAGCAGTACTTC.

The sample holds a few counts of this clonotype. J is TRBJ1-1 and V is TRBV7-9; D possibly corresponds to TRBD1 (5 bases). The germline gives CDR1 SEHNR, CDR2 FQNEAQ (reference sequence). V was trimmed by 5 bases and J by 6 bases, leaving 19 bases between them. The CDR3 consists of 15 residues. The CDR3 sequence: CASSPPGRAASEAFF. The CDR3 DNA follows: TGTGCCAGCAGCCCCCCAGGGAGGGCTGCTTCTGAAGCTTTCTTT.

The gene calls are TRBV2 and TRBJ1-6; 10 bases align to TRBD1. With 6 bases clipped from V and 6 bases from J, the junction kept 2 bases outside the gene matches. From germline, CDR1 is SNHLY and CDR2 FYNNEI. The length of the CDR3 is 14 residues. CDR3 DNA: TGTGCCAGCAGGGGACAGGGGACTAATTCACCCCTCCACTTT. It codes for CASRGQGTNSPLHF.

This clonotype turned up a few times. The V and J genes are TRBV6-5 and TRBJ1-3, with D possibly TRBD1 on 6 matching bases. V was pared by 5 bases and J by 3 bases, with 17 bases between. From germline, CDR1 is MNHEY and CDR2 SVGAGI. The CDR3 extends over 16 amino acids. In DNA, the CDR3 is TGTGCCAGCAGTGCCCGACAGGATCCGGGTGGAAACACCATATATTTT. This gives the protein CASSARQDPGGNTIYF.

The chain links TRBV9 to TRBJ2-2; D call uncertain. The CDR3 has 15 residues. V lost 2 bases and J lost 1, with 9 bases in between. Germline CDR1 is SGDLS and CDR2 is YYNGEE. The CDR3 loop reads CASSVGSRNTGELFF. CDR3 nucleotide sequence: TGTGCCAGCAGCGTCGGAAGTCGGAACACCGGGGAGCTGTTTTTT.

The chain couples TRBV25-1 to TRBJ1-3; D call uncertain. The V and J ends lost 5 bases and 5 bases respectively, with 7 bases between them. Germline V gene data show CDR1 as MGHDK and CDR2 as SYGVNS. The CDR3 totals 12 residues. The CDR3 DNA reads as TGTGCCAGCAGTTTCTTCAGAAACACCATATATTTT. Encoded protein: CASSFFRNTIYF.

The DNA for the CDR3 is TGTGCCAGCAGCCGGCAGGGGATCCGTCAGCCCCAGCATTTT. It encodes CASSRQGIRQPQHF. The chain uses TRBV28 and TRBJ1-5, with a weak D call TRBD1 (6 bases). The CDR3 runs to 14 residues. Germline lookup yields CDR1 MDHEN and CDR2 SYDVKM. Trimming removed 6 bases at V and 6 bases at J, with 15 bases between.

This clonotype occurred many times. The V gene is TRBV29-1, the J gene TRBJ2-7; 9 bases agree with TRBD2. Looked up from germline, CDR1 is SQVTM and CDR2 is ANQGSEA. CDR3 length: 15 amino acids. J lost 6 bases, V lost 1 base, and 10 bases had no gene match. The CDR3 loop is CSVEVPEVAGVEQYF. CDR3 coding DNA: TGCAGCGTTGAAGTCCCGGAGGTAGCGGGAGTCGAGCAGTACTTC.

V usage is TRBV10-3 and J usage is TRBJ2-7, with TRBD1 matching over 10 bases. Losses at the gene ends were 10 bases for V and 4 bases for J; bases not matched to a gene: 7. Germline V gives CDR1 ENHRY, CDR2 SYGVKD. There are 13 residues in the CDR3. CDR3 protein: CATGTGEAYEQYF. In DNA form, the CDR3 reads TGTGCCACCGGGACAGGGGAGGCGTACGAGCAGTACTTC.